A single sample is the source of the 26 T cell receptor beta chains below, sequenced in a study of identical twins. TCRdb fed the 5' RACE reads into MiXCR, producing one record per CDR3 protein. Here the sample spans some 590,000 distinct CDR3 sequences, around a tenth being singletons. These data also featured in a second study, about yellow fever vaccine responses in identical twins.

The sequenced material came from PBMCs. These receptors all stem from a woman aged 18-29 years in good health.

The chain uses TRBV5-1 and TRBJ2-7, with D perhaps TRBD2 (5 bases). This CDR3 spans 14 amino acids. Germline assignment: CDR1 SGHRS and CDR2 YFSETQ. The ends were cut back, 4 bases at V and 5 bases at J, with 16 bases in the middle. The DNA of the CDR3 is TGCGCCAGCAGCCTCCGAGCGGATCAGAACGAGCAGTACTTC. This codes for CASSLRADQNEQYF. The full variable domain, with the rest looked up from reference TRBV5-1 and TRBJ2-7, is KAGVTQTPRYLIKTRGQQVTLSCSPISGHRSVSWYQQTPGQGLQFLFEYFSETQRNKGNFPGRFSGRQFSNSRSEMNVSTLELGDSALYLCASSLRADQNEQYFGPGTRLTVT.

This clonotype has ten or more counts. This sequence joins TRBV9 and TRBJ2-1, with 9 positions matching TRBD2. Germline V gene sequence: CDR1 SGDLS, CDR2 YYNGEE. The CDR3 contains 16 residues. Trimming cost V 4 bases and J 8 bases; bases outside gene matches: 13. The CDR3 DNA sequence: TGTGCCAGCAGCCCACCCTCCGGGACTAGCTCTTATGAGCAGTTCTTC. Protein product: CASSPPSGTSSYEQFF.

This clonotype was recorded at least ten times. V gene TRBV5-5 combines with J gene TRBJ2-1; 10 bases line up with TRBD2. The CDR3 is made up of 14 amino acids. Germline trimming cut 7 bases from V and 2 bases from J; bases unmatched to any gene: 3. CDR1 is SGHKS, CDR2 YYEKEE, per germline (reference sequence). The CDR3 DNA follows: TGTGCCAGCGAAGCGGGGGGGCCCTACAATGAGCAGTTCTTC. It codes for CASEAGGPYNEQFF.

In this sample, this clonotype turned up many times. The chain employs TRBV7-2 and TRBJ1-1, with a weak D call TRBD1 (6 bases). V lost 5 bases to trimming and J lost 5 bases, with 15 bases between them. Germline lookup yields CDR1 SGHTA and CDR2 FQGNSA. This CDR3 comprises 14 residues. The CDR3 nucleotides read TGTGCCAGCAGCCCGCTGACAGGTGGGACTGAAGCTTTCTTT. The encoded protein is CASSPLTGGTEAFF.

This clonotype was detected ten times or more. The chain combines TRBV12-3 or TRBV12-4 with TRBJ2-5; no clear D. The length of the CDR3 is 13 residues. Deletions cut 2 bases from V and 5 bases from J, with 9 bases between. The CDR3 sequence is CASSLWAGETQYF. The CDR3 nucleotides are TGTGCCAGCAGTTTATGGGCCGGTGAGACCCAGTACTTC.

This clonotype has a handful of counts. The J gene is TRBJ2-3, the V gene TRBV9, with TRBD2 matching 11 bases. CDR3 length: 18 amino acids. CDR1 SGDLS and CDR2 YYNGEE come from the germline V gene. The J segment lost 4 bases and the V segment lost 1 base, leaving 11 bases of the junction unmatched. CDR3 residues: CASSVRSGGAFKSDTQYF. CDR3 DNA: TGTGCCAGCAGCGTACGTAGCGGGGGGGCCTTTAAATCAGATACGCAGTATTTT.

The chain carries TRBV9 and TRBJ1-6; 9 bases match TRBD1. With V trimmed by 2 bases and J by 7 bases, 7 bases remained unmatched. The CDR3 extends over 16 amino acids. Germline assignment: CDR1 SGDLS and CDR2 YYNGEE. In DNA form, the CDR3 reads TGTGCCAGCAGCGTCCTCGACAGGGGGTGGAATTCACCCCTCCACTTT. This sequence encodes CASSVLDRGWNSPLHF.

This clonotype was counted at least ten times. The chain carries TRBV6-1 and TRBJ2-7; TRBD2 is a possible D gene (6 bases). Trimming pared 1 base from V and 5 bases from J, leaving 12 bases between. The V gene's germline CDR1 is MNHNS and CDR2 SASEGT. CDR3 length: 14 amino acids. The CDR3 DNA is TGTGCCAGCAGTGAAGGGGGGACTTCCCACGAGCAGTACTTC. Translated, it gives CASSEGGTSHEQYF.

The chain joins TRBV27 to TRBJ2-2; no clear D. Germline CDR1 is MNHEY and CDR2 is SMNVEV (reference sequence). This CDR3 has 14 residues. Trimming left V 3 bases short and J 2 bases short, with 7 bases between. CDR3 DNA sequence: TGTGCCAGCAGTTTTAGAGTTAACACCGGGGAGCTGTTTTTT. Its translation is CASSFRVNTGELFF.

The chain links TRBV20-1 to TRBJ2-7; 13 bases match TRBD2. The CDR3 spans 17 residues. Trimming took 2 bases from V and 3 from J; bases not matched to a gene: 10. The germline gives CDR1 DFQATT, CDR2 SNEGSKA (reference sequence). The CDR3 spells CSARKGLAGIGNYEQYF. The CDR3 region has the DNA TGCAGTGCTAGAAAGGGACTAGCGGGAATCGGAAACTACGAGCAGTACTTC.

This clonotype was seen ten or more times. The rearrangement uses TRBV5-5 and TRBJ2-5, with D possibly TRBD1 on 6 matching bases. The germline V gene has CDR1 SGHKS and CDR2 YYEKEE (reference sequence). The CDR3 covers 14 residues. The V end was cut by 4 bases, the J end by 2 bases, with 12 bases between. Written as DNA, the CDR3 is TGTGCCAGCAGCAAGGGACACGGACAAGAGACCCAGTACTTC. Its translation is CASSKGHGQETQYF.

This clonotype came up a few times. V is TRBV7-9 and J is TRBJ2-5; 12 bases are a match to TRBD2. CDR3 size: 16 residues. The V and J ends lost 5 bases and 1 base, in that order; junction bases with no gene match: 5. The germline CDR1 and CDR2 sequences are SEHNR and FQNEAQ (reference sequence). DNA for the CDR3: TGTGCCAGCAGCCACGCTAGCGGGGGGGCCCAAGAGACCCAGTACTTC. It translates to CASSHASGGAQETQYF.

This chain's CDR3 is CASSYTQDPGYTF. The CDR3 region has the DNA TGTGCCAGCAGTTACACCCAGGACCCTGGCTACACCTTC. The chain recombines TRBV6-6 with TRBJ1-2; D is unresolved. There are 13 residues in the CDR3. CDR1 is MNHNY and CDR2 is SVGAGI in the germline V gene (reference sequence). V dropped 2 bases and J dropped 7 bases, with 11 bases sitting between them.

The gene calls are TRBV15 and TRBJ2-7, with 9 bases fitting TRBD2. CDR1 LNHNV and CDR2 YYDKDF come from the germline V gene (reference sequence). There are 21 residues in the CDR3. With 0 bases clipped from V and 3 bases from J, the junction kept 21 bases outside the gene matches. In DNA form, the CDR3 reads TGTGCCACCAGCAGAGACCTATTAGGGCTTGGGACTAGCCGACTTTTCTACGAGCAGTACTTC. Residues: CATSRDLLGLGTSRLFYEQYF.

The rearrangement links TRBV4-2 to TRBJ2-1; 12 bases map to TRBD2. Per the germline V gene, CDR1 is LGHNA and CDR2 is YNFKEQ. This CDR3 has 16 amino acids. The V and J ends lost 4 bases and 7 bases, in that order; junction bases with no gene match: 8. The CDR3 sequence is CASSPRLAGVKNEQFF. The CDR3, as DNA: TGTGCCAGCAGCCCGCGACTAGCGGGGGTGAAGAATGAGCAGTTCTTC.

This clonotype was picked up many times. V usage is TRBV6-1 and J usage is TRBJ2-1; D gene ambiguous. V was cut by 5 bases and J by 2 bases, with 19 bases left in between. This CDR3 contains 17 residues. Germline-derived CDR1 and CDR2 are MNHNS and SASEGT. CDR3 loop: CASSRDLSPRPYNEQFF. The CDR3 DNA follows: TGTGCCAGCAGTCGCGACCTTTCCCCTAGGCCCTACAATGAGCAGTTCTTC.

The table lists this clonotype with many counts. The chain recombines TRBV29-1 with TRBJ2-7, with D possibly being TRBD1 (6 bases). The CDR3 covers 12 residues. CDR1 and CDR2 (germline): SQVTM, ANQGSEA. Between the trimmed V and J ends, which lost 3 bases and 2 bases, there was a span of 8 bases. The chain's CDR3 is CSVDTGTYEQYF. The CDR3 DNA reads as TGCAGCGTTGATACAGGGACCTACGAGCAGTACTTC.

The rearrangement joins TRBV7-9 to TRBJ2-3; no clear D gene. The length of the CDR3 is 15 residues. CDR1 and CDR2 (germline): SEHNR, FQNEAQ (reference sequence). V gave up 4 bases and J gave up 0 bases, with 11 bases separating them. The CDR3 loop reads CASSSRTDSTDTQYF. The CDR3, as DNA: TGTGCCAGCAGCTCAAGGACGGACAGCACAGATACGCAGTATTTT.

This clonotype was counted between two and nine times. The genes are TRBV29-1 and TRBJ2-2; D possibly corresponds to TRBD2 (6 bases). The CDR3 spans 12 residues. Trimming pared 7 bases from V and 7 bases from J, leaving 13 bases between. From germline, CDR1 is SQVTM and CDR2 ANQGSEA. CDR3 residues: CSAGRVNGELFF. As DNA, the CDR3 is TGCAGCGCCGGGAGAGTGAACGGGGAGCTGTTTTTT.

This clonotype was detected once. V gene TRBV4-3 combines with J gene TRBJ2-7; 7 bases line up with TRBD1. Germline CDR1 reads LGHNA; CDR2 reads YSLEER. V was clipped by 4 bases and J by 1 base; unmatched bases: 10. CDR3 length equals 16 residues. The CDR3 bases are TGCGCCAGCAGCCGAACTTGGACAGGAATATCCTACGAGCAGTACTTC. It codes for CASSRTWTGISYEQYF.

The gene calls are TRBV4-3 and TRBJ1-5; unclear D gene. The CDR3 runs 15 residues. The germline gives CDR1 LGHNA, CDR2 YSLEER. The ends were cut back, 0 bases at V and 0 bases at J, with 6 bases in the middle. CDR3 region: CASSQDTVSNQPQHF. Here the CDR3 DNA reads TGCGCCAGCAGCCAAGATACGGTTAGCAATCAGCCCCAGCATTTT.

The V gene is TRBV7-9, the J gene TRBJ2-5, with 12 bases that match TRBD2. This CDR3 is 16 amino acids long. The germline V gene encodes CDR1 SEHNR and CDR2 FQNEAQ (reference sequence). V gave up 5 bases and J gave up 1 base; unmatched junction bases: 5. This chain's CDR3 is CASSATSGGFQETQYF. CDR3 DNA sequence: TGTGCCAGCAGCGCCACTAGCGGGGGGTTCCAAGAGACCCAGTACTTC.

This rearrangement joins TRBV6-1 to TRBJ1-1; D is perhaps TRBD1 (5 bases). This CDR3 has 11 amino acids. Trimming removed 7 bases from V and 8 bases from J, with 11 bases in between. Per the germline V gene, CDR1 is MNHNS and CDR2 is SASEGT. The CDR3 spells CASIGGAEAFF. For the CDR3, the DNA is TGTGCCAGCATCGGAGGGGCGGAAGCTTTCTTT.

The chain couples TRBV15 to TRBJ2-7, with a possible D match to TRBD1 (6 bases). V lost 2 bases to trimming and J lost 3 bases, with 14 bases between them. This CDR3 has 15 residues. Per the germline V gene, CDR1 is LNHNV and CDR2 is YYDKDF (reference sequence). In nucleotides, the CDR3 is TGTGCCACCAGCAGACACCGGGACAAAGACTACGAGCAGTACTTC. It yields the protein CATSRHRDKDYEQYF.

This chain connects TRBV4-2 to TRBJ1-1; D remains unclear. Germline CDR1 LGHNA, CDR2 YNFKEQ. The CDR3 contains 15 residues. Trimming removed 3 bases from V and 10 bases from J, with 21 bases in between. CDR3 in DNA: TGTGCCAGCAGCCAGACTGAAAGACCAGGCCTTGGAGCTTTCTTT. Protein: CASSQTERPGLGAFF.

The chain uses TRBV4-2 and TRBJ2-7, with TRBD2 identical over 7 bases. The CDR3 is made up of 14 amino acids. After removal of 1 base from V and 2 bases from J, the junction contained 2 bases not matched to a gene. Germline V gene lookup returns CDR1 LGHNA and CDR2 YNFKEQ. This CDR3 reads CASSQGDYAYEQYF. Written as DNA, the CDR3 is TGTGCCAGCAGCCAAGGGGACTACGCCTACGAGCAGTACTTC.